At least ten counts were recorded for the clone carrying this T cell receptor beta chain. Antigen unknown. TCRdb re-derived calls from the reads in MiXCR, one entry per CDR3 protein. The repertoire holds 350,000 to 400,000 distinct CDR3 sequences, with roughly 34% as singletons. The sample originates from a study of T cell repertoires in cytomegalovirus infection. Overall study context: The public TCR beta signatures pointed to both CMV infection and matching HLA type.

Germline loops: CDR1 SEHNR, CDR2 FQNEAQ (reference sequence). V gave up 4 bases and J gave up 1 base; unmatched junction bases: 22. CDR3 length equals 21 residues. The starting material was cultured PBMCs, obtained from culture after CMV antigen stimulation. This receptor was obtained from a human donor in good health (CMV status not recorded). Some clones in this sample may be carry-over from other donors' samples. The chain joins TRBV7-9 to TRBJ2-3; 8 positions match TRBD2. Here the CDR3 DNA reads TGTGCCAGCAGCTACGATTACCCGCGTGTAACTAGCGGAGGCCGCACAGATACGCAGTATTTT. Its protein is CASSYDYPRVTSGGRTDTQYF.